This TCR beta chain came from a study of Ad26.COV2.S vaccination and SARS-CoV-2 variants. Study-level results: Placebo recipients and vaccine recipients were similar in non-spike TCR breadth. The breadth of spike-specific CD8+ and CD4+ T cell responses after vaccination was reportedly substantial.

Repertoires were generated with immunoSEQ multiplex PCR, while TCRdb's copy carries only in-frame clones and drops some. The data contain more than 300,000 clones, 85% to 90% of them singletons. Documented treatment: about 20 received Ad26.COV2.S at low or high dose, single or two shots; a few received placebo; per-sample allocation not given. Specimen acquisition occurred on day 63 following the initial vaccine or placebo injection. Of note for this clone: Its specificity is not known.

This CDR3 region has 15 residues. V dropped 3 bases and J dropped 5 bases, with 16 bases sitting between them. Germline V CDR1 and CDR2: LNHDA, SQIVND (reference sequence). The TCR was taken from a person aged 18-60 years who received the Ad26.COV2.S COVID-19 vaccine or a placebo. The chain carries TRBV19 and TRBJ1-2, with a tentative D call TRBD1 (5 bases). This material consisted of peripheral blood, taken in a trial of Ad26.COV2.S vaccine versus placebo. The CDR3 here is CASSISGRIRYGYTF. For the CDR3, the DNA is TGTGCCAGTAGTATTTCAGGGAGGATTAGATATGGCTACACCTTC.